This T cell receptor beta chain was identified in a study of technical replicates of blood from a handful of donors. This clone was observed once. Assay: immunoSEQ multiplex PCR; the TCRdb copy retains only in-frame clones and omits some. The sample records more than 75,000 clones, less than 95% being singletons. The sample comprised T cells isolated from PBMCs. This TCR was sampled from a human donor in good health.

The CDR3 reads CASRPKGGTGRTEAFF. CDR3 DNA: TGTGCCAGTAGGCCTAAAGGGGGGACAGGGAGAACTGAAGCTTTCTTT. This chain uses TRBV19 with TRBJ1-1; 9 bases align to TRBD1. The germline CDR1 and CDR2 sequences are LNHDA and SQIVND (reference sequence). CDR3 size: 16 residues. With 6 bases clipped from V and 5 bases from J, the junction kept 13 bases outside the gene matches.